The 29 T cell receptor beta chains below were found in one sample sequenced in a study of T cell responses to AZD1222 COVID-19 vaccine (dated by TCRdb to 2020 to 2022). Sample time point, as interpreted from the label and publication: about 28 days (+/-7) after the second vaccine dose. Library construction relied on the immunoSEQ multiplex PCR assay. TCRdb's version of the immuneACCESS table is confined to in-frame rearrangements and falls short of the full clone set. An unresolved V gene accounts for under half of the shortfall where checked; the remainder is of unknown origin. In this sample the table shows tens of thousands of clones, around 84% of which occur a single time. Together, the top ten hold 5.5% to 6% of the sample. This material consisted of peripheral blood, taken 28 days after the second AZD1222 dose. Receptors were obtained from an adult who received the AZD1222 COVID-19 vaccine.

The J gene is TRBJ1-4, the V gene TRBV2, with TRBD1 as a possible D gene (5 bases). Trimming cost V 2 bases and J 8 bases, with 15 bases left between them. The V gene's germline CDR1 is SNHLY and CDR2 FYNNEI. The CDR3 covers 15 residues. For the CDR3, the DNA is TGTGCCAGCAGTGAACGACGGGGCTTGGAGGAAAAACTGTTTTTT. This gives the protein CASSERRGLEEKLFF.

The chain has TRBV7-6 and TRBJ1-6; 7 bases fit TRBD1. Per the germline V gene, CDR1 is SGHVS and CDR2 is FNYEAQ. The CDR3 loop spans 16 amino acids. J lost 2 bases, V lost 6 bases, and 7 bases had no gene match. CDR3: CASSPGGGTYNSPLHF. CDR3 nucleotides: TGTGCCAGCAGTCCAGGAGGGGGCACCTATAATTCACCCCTCCACTTT.

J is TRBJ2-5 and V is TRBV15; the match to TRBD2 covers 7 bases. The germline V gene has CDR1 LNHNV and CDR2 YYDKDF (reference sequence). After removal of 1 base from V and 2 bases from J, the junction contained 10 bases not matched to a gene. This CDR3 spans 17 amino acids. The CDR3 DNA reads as TGTGCCACCAGCAGAGTTTCGACTAGCCTGTTTCAAGAGACCCAGTACTTC. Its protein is CATSRVSTSLFQETQYF.

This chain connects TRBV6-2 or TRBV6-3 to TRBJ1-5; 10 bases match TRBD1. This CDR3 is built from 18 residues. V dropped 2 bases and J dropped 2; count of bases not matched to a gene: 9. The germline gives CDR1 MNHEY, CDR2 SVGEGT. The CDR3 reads CASSYRDRGRPGNQPQHF. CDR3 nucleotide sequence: TGTGCCAGCAGTTACAGGGACAGGGGCAGGCCGGGCAATCAGCCCCAGCATTTT.

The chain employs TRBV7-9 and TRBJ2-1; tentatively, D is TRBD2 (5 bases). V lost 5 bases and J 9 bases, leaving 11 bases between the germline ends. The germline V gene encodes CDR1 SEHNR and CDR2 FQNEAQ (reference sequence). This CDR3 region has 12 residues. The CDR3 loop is CASSQDSGEQFF. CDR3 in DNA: TGTGCCAGCAGCCAGGACTCTGGTGAGCAGTTCTTC.

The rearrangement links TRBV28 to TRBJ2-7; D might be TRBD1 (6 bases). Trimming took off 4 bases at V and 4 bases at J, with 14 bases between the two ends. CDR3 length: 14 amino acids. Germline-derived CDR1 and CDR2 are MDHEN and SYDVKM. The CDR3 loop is CASSSPQGNYEQYF. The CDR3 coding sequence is TGTGCCAGCAGTTCGCCTCAGGGGAATTACGAGCAGTACTTC.

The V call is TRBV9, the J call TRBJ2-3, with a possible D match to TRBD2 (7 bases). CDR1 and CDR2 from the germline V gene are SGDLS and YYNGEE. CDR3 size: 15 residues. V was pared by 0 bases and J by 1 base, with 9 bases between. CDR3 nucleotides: TGTGCCAGCAGCGTAGAAGGGGGGGGCACAGATACGCAGTATTTT. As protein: CASSVEGGGTDTQYF.

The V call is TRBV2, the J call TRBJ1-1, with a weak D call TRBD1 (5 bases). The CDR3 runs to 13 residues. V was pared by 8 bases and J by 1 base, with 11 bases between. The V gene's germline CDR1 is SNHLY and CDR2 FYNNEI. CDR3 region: CASCKGENTEAFF. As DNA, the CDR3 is TGTGCCAGCTGTAAAGGGGAGAACACTGAAGCTTTCTTT.

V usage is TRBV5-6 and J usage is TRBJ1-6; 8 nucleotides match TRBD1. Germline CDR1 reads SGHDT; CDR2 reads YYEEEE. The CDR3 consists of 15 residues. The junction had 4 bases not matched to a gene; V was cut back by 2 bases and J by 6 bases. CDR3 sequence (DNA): TGTGCCAGCAGCTTCGGACAGGGAGGTAATTCACCCCTCCACTTT. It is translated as CASSFGQGGNSPLHF. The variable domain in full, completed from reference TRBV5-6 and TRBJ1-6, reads DAGVTQSPTHLIKTRGQQVTLRCSPKSGHDTVSWYQQALGQGPQFIFQYYEEEERQRGNFPDRFSGHQFPNYSSELNVNALLLGDSALYLCASSFGQGGNSPLHFGNGTRLTVT.

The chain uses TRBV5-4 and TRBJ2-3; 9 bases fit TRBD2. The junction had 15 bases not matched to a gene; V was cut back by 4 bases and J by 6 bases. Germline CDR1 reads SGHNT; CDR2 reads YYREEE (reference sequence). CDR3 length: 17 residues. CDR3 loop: CASSLEGLAGTPDTQYF. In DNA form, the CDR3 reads TGTGCCAGCAGCCTGGAGGGACTAGCAGGGACCCCGGATACGCAGTATTTT.

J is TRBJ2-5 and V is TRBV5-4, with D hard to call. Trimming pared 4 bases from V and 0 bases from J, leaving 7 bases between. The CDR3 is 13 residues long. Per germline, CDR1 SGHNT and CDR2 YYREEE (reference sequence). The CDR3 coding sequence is TGTGCCAGCAGCGCGGCGTACCAAGAGACCCAGTACTTC. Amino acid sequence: CASSAAYQETQYF.

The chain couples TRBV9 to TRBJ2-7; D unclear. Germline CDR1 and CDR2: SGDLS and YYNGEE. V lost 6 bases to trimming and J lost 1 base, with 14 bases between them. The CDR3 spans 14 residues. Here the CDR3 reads CASTLGVGSYEQYF. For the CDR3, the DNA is TGTGCCAGCACCCTTGGGGTTGGGTCCTACGAGCAGTACTTC.

The CDR3 reads CASSLGRGKSPLHF. The CDR3 DNA reads as TGTGCCAGCAGTTTAGGCAGGGGGAAGTCACCCCTCCACTTT. The chain couples TRBV28 to TRBJ1-6, with TRBD1 matching 7 bases. The CDR3 covers 14 residues. The J segment lost 10 bases and the V segment lost 2 bases, leaving 5 bases of the junction unmatched. CDR1 MDHEN and CDR2 SYDVKM come from the germline V gene. Together with reference TRBV28 and TRBJ1-6, the CDR3 gives the full variable domain: DVKVTQSSRYLVKRTGEKVFLECVQDMDHENMFWYRQDPGLGLRLIYFSYDVKMKEKGDIPEGYSVSREKKERFSLILESASTNQTSMYLCASSLGRGKSPLHFGNGTRLTVT.

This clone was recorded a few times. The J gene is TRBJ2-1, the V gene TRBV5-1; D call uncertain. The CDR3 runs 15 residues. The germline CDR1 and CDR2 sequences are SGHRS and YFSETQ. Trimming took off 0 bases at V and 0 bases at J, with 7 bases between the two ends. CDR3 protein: CASSLGMSSYNEQFF. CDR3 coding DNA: TGCGCCAGCAGCTTGGGAATGAGCTCCTACAATGAGCAGTTCTTC.

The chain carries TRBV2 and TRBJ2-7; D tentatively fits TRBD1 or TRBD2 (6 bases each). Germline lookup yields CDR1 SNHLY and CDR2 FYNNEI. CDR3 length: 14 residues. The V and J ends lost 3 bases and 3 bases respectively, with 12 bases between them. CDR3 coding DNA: TGTGCCAGCAGTGATGTGGGGGGCGGCTACGAGCAGTACTTC. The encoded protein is CASSDVGGGYEQYF.

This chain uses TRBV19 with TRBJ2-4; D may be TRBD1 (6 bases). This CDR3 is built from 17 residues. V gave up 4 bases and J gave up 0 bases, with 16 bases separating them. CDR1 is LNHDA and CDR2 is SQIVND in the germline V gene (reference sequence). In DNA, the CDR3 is TGTGCCAGTAGTAGGAGTGGGGGCGGCGTAGCCAAAAACATTCAGTACTTC. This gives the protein CASSRSGGGVAKNIQYF.

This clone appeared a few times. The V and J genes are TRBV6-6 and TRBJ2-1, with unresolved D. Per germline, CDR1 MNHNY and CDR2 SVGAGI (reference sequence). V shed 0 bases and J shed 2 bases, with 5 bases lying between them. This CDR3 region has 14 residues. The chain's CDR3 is CASSYSGAYNEQFF. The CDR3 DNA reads TGTGCCAGCAGTTACTCGGGTGCCTACAATGAGCAGTTCTTC.

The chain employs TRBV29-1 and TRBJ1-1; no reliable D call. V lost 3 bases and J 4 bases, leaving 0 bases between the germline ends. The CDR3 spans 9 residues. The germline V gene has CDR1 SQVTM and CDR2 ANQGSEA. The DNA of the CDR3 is TGCAGCGTTGACACTGAAGCTTTCTTT. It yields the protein CSVDTEAFF.

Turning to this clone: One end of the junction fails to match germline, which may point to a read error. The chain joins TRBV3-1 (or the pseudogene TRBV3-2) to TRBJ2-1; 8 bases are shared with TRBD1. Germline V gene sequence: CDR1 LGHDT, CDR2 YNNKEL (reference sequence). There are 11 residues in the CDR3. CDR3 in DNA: TGTGCCAGCAGCCGTCGACAGGGGAAGGTCTTC. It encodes CASSRRQGKVF.

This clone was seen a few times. The chain's CDR3 is CAISESSRGGTDTQYF. CDR3 nucleotide sequence: TGTGCCATCAGTGAGTCGAGTCGCGGGGGGACAGATACGCAGTATTTT. This chain connects TRBV10-3 to TRBJ2-3, with TRBD2 matching 8 bases. CDR1 ENHRY and CDR2 SYGVKD come from the germline V gene. The CDR3 extends over 16 amino acids. The junction had 5 bases not matched to a gene; V was cut back by 0 bases and J by 3 bases.

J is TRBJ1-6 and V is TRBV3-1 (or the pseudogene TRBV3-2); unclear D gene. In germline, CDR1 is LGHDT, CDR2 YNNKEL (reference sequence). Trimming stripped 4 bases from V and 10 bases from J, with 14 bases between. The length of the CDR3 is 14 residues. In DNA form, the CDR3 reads TGTGCCAGCAGCCCCTCATTGGGAGGATCACCCCTCCACTTT. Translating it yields CASSPSLGGSPLHF.

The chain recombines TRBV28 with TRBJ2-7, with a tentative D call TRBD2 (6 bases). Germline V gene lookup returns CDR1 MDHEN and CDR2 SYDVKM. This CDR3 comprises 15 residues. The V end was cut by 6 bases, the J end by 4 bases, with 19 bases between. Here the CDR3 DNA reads TGTGCCAGCAGACCTGATGTTGCGGGGTGGTACGAGCAGTACTTC. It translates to CASRPDVAGWYEQYF. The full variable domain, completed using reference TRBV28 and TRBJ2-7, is DVKVTQSSRYLVKRTGEKVFLECVQDMDHENMFWYRQDPGLGLRLIYFSYDVKMKEKGDIPEGYSVSREKKERFSLILESASTNQTSMYLCASRPDVAGWYEQYFGPGTRLTVT.

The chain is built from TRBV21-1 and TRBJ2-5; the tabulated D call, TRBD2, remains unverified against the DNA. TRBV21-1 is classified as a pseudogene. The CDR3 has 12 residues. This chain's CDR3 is CASSKGGVAQYF. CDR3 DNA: TGTGCCAGCAGCAAAGGGGGGGTCGCGCAGTACTTC.

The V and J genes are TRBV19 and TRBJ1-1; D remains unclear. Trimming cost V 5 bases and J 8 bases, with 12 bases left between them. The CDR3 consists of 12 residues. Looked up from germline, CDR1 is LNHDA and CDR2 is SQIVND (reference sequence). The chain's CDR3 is CASSLNRGEAFF. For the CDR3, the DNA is TGTGCCAGTAGTCTAAACCGAGGGGAAGCTTTCTTT.

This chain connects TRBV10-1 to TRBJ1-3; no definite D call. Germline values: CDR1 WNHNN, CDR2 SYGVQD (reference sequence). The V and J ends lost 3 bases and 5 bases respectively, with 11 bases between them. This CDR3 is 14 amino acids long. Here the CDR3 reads CASSDYGGRNTIYF. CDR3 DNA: TGCGCCAGCAGTGATTACGGCGGCCGAAACACCATATATTTT.

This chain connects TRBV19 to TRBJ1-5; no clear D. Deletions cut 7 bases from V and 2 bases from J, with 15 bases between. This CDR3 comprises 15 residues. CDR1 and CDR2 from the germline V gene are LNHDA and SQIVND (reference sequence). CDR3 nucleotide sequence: TGTGCCAGTATCCCCGCGGGAGGGCGCAATCAGCCCCAGCATTTT. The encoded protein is CASIPAGGRNQPQHF.

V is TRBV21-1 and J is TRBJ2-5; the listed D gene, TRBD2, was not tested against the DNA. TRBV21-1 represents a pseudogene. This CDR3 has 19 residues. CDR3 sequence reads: CASSTVGTSGKDRRETQYF. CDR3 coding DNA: TGTGCCAGCAGCACGGTCGGGACTAGCGGAAAGGACCGTCGGGAGACCCAGTACTTC.

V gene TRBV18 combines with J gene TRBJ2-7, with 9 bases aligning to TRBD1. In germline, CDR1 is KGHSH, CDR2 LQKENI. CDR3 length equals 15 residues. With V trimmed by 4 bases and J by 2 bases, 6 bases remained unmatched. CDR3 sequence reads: CASSLGQGTTYEQYF. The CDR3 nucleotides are TGTGCCAGCTCACTAGGACAGGGGACCACCTACGAGCAGTACTTC.

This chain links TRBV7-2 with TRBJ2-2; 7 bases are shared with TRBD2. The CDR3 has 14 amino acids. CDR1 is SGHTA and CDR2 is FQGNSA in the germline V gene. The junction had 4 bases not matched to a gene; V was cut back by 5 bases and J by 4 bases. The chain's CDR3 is CASSRDYSTGELFF. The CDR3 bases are TGTGCCAGCAGCCGGGACTACTCCACCGGGGAGCTGTTTTTT.